The source of this T cell receptor (beta chain) is a study of long-term antiretroviral therapy in people with HIV. Study-level results: For ART adherence, viral resistance and therapy changes, no data were available. Those clones which expanded before ART made up the dominant part of the repertoire at all time points.

The CDR3 has 18 residues. Germline-derived CDR1 and CDR2 are SNHLY and FYNNEI. Losses at the gene ends were 3 bases for V and 0 bases for J; bases not matched to a gene: 9. An immunoSEQ assay, version v3.0, was performed at survey level. The assay was immunoSEQ multiplex PCR, and TCRdb's table has in-frame clones only and misses some. The repertoire holds under 20,000 clones, less than 85% seen once, with approximately 12% in the top ten. Comments on this clone: Its antigen is unknown.

This specimen consisted of unsorted PBMCs, obtained 0.2 years after starting antiretroviral therapy. The chain carries TRBV2 and TRBJ1-5, with 9 bases that match TRBD1. This receptor was identified in a woman aged 40 to 50 with HIV. The CDR3 spells CASSDPGQGWDSNQPQHF. The CDR3 DNA sequence: TGTGCCAGCAGTGACCCGGGACAGGGCTGGGATAGCAATCAGCCCCAGCATTTT. Using reference TRBV2 and TRBJ1-5 for the parts outside the CDR3, the full variable domain is EPEVTQTPSHQVTQMGQEVILRCVPISNHLYFYWYRQILGQKVEFLVSFYNNEISEKSEIFDDQFSVERPDGSNFTLKIRSTKLEDSAMYFCASSDPGQGWDSNQPQHFGDGTRLSIL.